Below are 30 T cell receptor beta chains sequenced from a single sample in a study of regulatory T cells in long-lasting Graves disease. Noted time point: newly diagnosed GD, antithyroid drugs for less than 3 months. The TCR library used RNA extracted from PBMCs. Both iRepertoire HTBI primers and Arm-PCR of CDR3 regions were used to build the TCR beta libraries. In TCRdb, the multiplex PCR reads were re-called with MiXCR into one record per CDR3 protein. Of 300,000 to 400,000 distinct CDR3 sequences listed, less than 20% are singletons. The sequenced sample was peripheral blood mononuclear cells (PBMCs), obtained at new diagnosis, from a patient treated with antithyroid drugs. The receptors stem from a female donor with Graves disease.

This clonotype was seen at least ten times. The chain joins TRBV20-1 to TRBJ2-7, with D perhaps TRBD1 (6 bases). The CDR3 has 15 residues. Germline CDR1 reads DFQATT; CDR2 reads SNEGSKA (reference sequence). The V end lost 2 bases, the J end lost 0 bases, and 14 bases lay between the germline ends. The CDR3 DNA is TGCAGTGCTAGAAGAGATCAGGGGCGCTCCTACGAGCAGTACTTC. Protein: CSARRDQGRSYEQYF.

The chain carries TRBV4-1 and TRBJ1-1, with a weak D call TRBD1 (6 bases). Germline loops: CDR1 MGHRA, CDR2 YSYEKL. The V end lost 3 bases, the J end lost 0 bases, and 17 bases lay between the germline ends. The CDR3 runs to 17 residues. The CDR3 here is CASSQGPRGGLNTEAFF. The CDR3 coding sequence is TGCGCCAGCAGCCAGGGCCCCCGGGGGGGCCTGAACACTGAAGCTTTCTTT.

This clonotype was counted many times. The chain combines TRBV5-8 with TRBJ2-7; TRBD1 aligns across 7 bases. CDR3 size: 15 residues. After removal of 0 bases from V and 5 bases from J, the junction contained 8 bases not matched to a gene. The germline CDR1 and CDR2 sequences are SGHTS and YDEGEE. The CDR3 region is CASSLVRDRANEQYF. Written as DNA, the CDR3 is TGTGCCAGCAGCTTGGTTCGCGACAGGGCCAACGAGCAGTACTTC.

This clonotype was detected ten times or more. This sequence joins TRBV5-6 and TRBJ2-5; D unclear. Between the trimmed V and J ends, which lost 1 base and 4 bases, there was a span of 11 bases. This CDR3 is built from 14 residues. Germline-derived CDR1 and CDR2 are SGHDT and YYEEEE. The CDR3 nucleotides read TGTGCCAGCAGCTTGAAATTAGGCCTAGAGACCCAGTACTTC. Its translation: CASSLKLGLETQYF. Full variable domain (remainder filled in from reference TRBV5-6 and TRBJ2-5): DAGVTQSPTHLIKTRGQQVTLRCSPKSGHDTVSWYQQALGQGPQFIFQYYEEEERQRGNFPDRFSGHQFPNYSSELNVNALLLGDSALYLCASSLKLGLETQYFGPGTRLLVL.

At least ten counts were recorded for this clonotype. This chain links TRBV7-9 with TRBJ2-7; 7 bases agree with TRBD2. Germline V gene sequence: CDR1 SEHNR, CDR2 FQNEAQ (reference sequence). V shed 5 bases, J shed 2 bases, and the junction held 12 bases outside the gene matches. This CDR3 is built from 16 residues. DNA of the CDR3: TGTGCCAGCAGCCCCCTAACTAAGCGGGGCACCTACGAGCAGTACTTC. Translation: CASSPLTKRGTYEQYF.

This clonotype showed up many times. V is TRBV24-1 and J is TRBJ1-5; 7 bases fit TRBD1. The V gene's germline CDR1 is KGHDR and CDR2 SFDVKD. The junction had 12 bases not matched to a gene; V was cut back by 5 bases and J by 3 bases. This CDR3 has 17 amino acids. Here the CDR3 reads CATSGTGRTPVNQPQHF. The CDR3, as DNA: TGTGCCACCAGTGGGACAGGCAGGACCCCAGTCAATCAGCCCCAGCATTTT.

CDR3 loop: CASGFFSYEQYF. In DNA, the CDR3 is TGTGCTAGTGGTTTTTTTTCCTACGAGCAGTACTTC. The gene calls are TRBV12-5 and TRBJ2-7, with D uncertain. The CDR3 is 12 amino acids. Germline CDR1 reads LGHNT; CDR2 reads FRNRAP. V was shortened by 3 bases and J by 1 base, with 4 bases between the two germline ends.

This clonotype occurred a few times. The V and J genes are TRBV4-1 and TRBJ1-5; D is undetermined. Trimming left V 0 bases short and J 2 bases short, with 11 bases between. Germline V lookup: CDR1 MGHRA, CDR2 YSYEKL. CDR3 length: 16 residues. As DNA, the CDR3 is TGCGCCAGCAGCCAAGATAGGAGGGCAGGCAATCAGCCCCAGCATTTT. Its translation: CASSQDRRAGNQPQHF.

The chain employs TRBV28 and TRBJ2-4; D is uncertain. Trimming cost V 4 bases and J 7 bases, with 5 bases left between them. The CDR3 is 11 residues long. Germline-derived CDR1 and CDR2 are MDHEN and SYDVKM. The CDR3 DNA reads TGTGCCAGCAGTTCCTTGAACATTCAGTACTTC. Protein sequence: CASSSLNIQYF.

Ten or more counts support this clonotype. The rearrangement joins TRBV20-1 to TRBJ2-5; D is undetermined. Trimming left V 5 bases short and J 1 base short, with 5 bases between. The CDR3 has 11 amino acids. Germline V gives CDR1 DFQATT, CDR2 SNEGSKA (reference sequence). CDR3 coding DNA: TGCAGTGCTGAGGCCCAAGAGACCCAGTACTTC. Encoded protein: CSAEAQETQYF.

This clonotype has at least ten counts. The V and J genes are TRBV15 and TRBJ1-2; D might be TRBD1 (5 bases). Germline V gene sequence: CDR1 LNHNV, CDR2 YYDKDF (reference sequence). The length of the CDR3 is 15 residues. The ends were cut back, 3 bases at V and 4 bases at J, with 15 bases in the middle. The chain's CDR3 is CATSRGLEGGYGYTF. In DNA, the CDR3 is TGTGCCACCAGCAGGGGGCTTGAGGGCGGCTATGGCTACACCTTC.

This clonotype turned up a few times. V gene TRBV12-3 or TRBV12-4 combines with J gene TRBJ2-4, with unresolved D. The CDR3 consists of 15 residues. Trimming stripped 3 bases from V and 0 bases from J, with 9 bases between. The CDR3 DNA follows: TGTGCCAGCAGTTTTGTCAATCTAGCCAAAAACATTCAGTACTTC. As protein: CASSFVNLAKNIQYF.

This rearrangement joins TRBV19 to TRBJ2-1, with 8 bases identical to TRBD2. The CDR3 has 17 residues. Germline V gene sequence: CDR1 LNHDA, CDR2 SQIVND (reference sequence). Trimming removed 5 bases from V and 3 bases from J; junction bases left unmatched: 12. The CDR3 here is CASSDWTSLRRYNEQFF. CDR3 sequence (DNA): TGTGCCAGTAGTGATTGGACTAGCCTCAGGCGCTACAATGAGCAGTTCTTC.

The chain is built from TRBV15 and TRBJ1-1, with unresolved D. The CDR3 is made up of 15 amino acids. CDR1 LNHNV and CDR2 YYDKDF come from the germline V gene (reference sequence). V lost 2 bases and J 6 bases, leaving 16 bases between the germline ends. The DNA for the CDR3 is TGTGCCACCAGCAGAAATAAACGGCTCTCGCCTGAAGCTTTCTTT. Its translation is CATSRNKRLSPEAFF.

This clonotype was picked up many times. This sequence joins TRBV12-3 or TRBV12-4 and TRBJ1-2; 9 positions match TRBD1. The CDR3 is made up of 15 amino acids. The ends lost 7 bases at V and 1 base at J; junction bases unmatched: 7. The DNA for the CDR3 is TGTGCCAGCACTTCGGGGACAGGGAATAACTATGGCTACACCTTC. This sequence encodes CASTSGTGNNYGYTF.

In its sample, this clonotype was seen many times. CDR3 sequence (DNA): TGTGCCAGCAGTTTGGGAGACTACCTCCCCAATGAGCAGTTCTTC. Its protein product is CASSLGDYLPNEQFF. The J gene is TRBJ2-1, the V gene TRBV27, with D perhaps TRBD2 (5 bases). Germline lookup yields CDR1 MNHEY and CDR2 SMNVEV (reference sequence). Deletions cut 3 bases from V and 6 bases from J, with 15 bases between. The CDR3 runs to 15 residues.

The table lists this clonotype with many counts. The gene calls are TRBV6-2 or TRBV6-3 and TRBJ1-2; no definite D call. The CDR3 has 11 amino acids. CDR1 and CDR2 (germline): MNHEY, SVGEGT. V lost 4 bases and J 2 bases, leaving 2 bases between the germline ends. CDR3 in amino acids: CASSSNYGYTF. CDR3 in DNA: TGTGCCAGCAGTTCAAACTATGGCTACACCTTC.

This clonotype came up many times. The chain combines TRBV12-3 or TRBV12-4 with TRBJ1-1; TRBD1 is a possible D gene (6 bases). The CDR3 runs 13 residues. V lost 6 bases, J lost 5 bases, and 13 bases lay in between. The CDR3 nucleotides read TGTGCCAGCAGCTGGGGGCTCCGGACTGAAGCTTTCTTT. Residues: CASSWGLRTEAFF.

The table lists this clonotype with many counts. The CDR3 region has the DNA TGTGCCAGCAGCCGGGACAGGGCGAATTCACCCCTCCACTTT. Protein product: CASSRDRANSPLHF. The J gene is TRBJ1-6, the V gene TRBV3-1, with 9 bases matching TRBD1. Germline CDR1 LGHDT, CDR2 YNNKEL (reference sequence). After removal of 4 bases from V and 7 bases from J, the junction contained 2 bases not matched to a gene. The CDR3 loop spans 14 amino acids.

This chain connects TRBV12-3 or TRBV12-4 to TRBJ2-5; a possible D gene is TRBD2 (6 bases). The CDR3 extends over 12 amino acids. The V end was cut by 5 bases, the J end by 6 bases, with 10 bases between. In DNA, the CDR3 is TGTGCCAGCAGTGGTGGGAGGCAGACCCAGTACTTC. This gives the protein CASSGGRQTQYF.

The CDR3 here is CASSVWRDPPSNEQFF. Here the CDR3 DNA reads TGCGCCAGCAGTGTTTGGCGGGACCCCCCCTCGAATGAGCAGTTCTTC. The chain couples TRBV10-2 to TRBJ2-1, with D maybe TRBD2 (6 bases). CDR1 WSHSY and CDR2 SAAADI come from the germline V gene. The V gene lost 4 bases and the J gene lost 7 bases, with 20 bases spanning the gap. The CDR3 totals 16 residues.

This clonotype appeared many times. The chain links TRBV29-1 to TRBJ2-1; D assignment may be TRBD1 or TRBD2 (5 bases each). Trimming pared 4 bases from V and 3 bases from J, leaving 10 bases between. CDR3 length: 13 residues. The germline V gene encodes CDR1 SQVTM and CDR2 ANQGSEA. The CDR3 loop is CSVVGASYNEQFF. DNA of the CDR3: TGCAGCGTTGTCGGGGCGAGCTACAATGAGCAGTTCTTC.

This clonotype was detected ten times or more. This chain joins TRBV27 and TRBJ1-5; 9 nucleotides match TRBD1. CDR3 length: 16 amino acids. Trimming removed 5 bases from V and 0 bases from J; junction bases left unmatched: 5. CDR1 is MNHEY, CDR2 SMNVEV, per germline (reference sequence). In DNA form, the CDR3 reads TGTGCCAGCAGTGACCCGGGACAGGGTAGCAATCAGCCCCAGCATTTT. This codes for CASSDPGQGSNQPQHF.

This clonotype was counted many times. The V gene is TRBV7-2, the J gene TRBJ2-7; 11 positions agree with TRBD2. Germline loops: CDR1 SGHTA, CDR2 FQGNSA. The J segment lost 0 bases and the V segment lost 5 bases, leaving 12 bases of the junction unmatched. The CDR3 sequence is 18 residues long. This CDR3 is CASSPGGTSGFSSYEQYF. CDR3 sequence (DNA): TGTGCCAGCAGCCCTGGGGGGACTAGCGGTTTTAGCTCCTACGAGCAGTACTTC.

A few counts support this clonotype. The V call is TRBV4-2, the J call TRBJ1-1; the D gene is possibly TRBD1 (5 bases). Germline V lookup: CDR1 LGHNA, CDR2 YNFKEQ. Trimming shortened V by 0 bases and J by 5 bases, and 19 bases separated the two germline ends. This CDR3 has 17 amino acids. This CDR3 reads CASSQDSSRQRLTEAFF. The CDR3 DNA is TGTGCCAGCAGCCAAGACTCGTCGCGACAGAGGTTAACTGAAGCTTTCTTT.

This clonotype was picked up many times. The rearrangement uses TRBV29-1 and TRBJ2-1, with 8 bases identical to TRBD1. The CDR3 is made up of 14 amino acids. Germline CDR1 is SQVTM and CDR2 is ANQGSEA. V lost 4 bases, J lost 7 bases, and 9 bases stayed unmatched. The DNA of the CDR3 is TGCAGCGTTGCCGAGACAGGGGTCGAGAATGAGCAGTTCTTC. As protein: CSVAETGVENEQFF.

The chain employs TRBV4-3 and TRBJ2-5; maybe TRBD2 (5 bases). The CDR3 extends over 13 amino acids. CDR1 and CDR2 from the germline V gene are LGHNA and YSLEER. Trimming cost V 0 bases and J 7 bases, with 9 bases left between them. The CDR3 loop reads CASSQEPGGTQYF. For the CDR3, the DNA is TGCGCCAGCAGCCAAGAACCCGGAGGGACCCAGTACTTC.

The chain employs TRBV18 and TRBJ1-1; 7 nucleotides match TRBD1. CDR3 length: 14 residues. V dropped 3 bases and J dropped 8; count of bases not matched to a gene: 9. Germline CDR1 reads KGHSH; CDR2 reads LQKENI. CDR3 DNA: TGTGCCAGCTCACCTCGGGACAGTTATCTGGAAGCTTTCTTT. As protein: CASSPRDSYLEAFF.

Ten or more counts support this clonotype. The V gene is TRBV20-1, the J gene TRBJ2-3; 8 bases are a match to TRBD1. The CDR3 is 15 residues long. From germline, CDR1 is DFQATT and CDR2 SNEGSKA (reference sequence). Germline trimming cut 5 bases from V and 2 bases from J; bases unmatched to any gene: 9. CDR3 sequence (DNA): TGCAGTGCTTGGGTCCAGGACAGGGACACAGATACGCAGTATTTT. Translated, it gives CSAWVQDRDTDTQYF.

This clonotype has only a few counts. This sequence joins TRBV18 and TRBJ1-5, with no clear D. Germline V gives CDR1 KGHSH, CDR2 LQKENI. Trimming removed 5 bases from V and 3 bases from J, with 5 bases in between. The CDR3 sequence is 12 residues long. As DNA, the CDR3 is TGTGCCAGCTCAGGGGACAATCAGCCCCAGCATTTT. Residues: CASSGDNQPQHF.